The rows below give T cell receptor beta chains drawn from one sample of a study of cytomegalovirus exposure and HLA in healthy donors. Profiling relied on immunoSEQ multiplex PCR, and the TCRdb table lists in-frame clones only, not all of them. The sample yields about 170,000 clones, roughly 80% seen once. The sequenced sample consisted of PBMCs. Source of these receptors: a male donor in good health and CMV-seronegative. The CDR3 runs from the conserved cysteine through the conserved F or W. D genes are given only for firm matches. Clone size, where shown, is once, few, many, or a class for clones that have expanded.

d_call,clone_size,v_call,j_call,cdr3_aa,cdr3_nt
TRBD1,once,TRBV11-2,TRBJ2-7,CASSLEGGGEQYF,TGTGCCAGCAGCTTAGAAGGGGGCGGCGAGCAGTACTTC
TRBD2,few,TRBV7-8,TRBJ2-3,CASSPWGGYTDTQYF,TGTGCCAGCTCCCCTTGGGGGGGGTACACAGATACGCAGTATTTT
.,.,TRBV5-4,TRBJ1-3,CASSLSAGEGNTIYF,TGTGCCAGCAGCTTGTCGGCAGGGGAAGGAAACACCATATATTTT
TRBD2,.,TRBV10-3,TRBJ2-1,CAISAVGGVEQFF,TGTGCCATCAGTGCGGTGGGGGGGGTTGAGCAGTTCTTC
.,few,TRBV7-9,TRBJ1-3,CASSLGLPSSGNTIYF,TGTGCCAGCAGCTTAGGGCTCCCATCCTCTGGAAACACCATATATTTT
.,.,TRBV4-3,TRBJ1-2,CASSQESDRRYGYTF,TGCGCCAGCAGCCAAGAGTCCGACAGAAGATATGGCTACACCTTC
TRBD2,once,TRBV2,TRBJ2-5,CATRRGFQETQYF,TGTGCCACGCGGCGGGGGTTCCAAGAGACCCAGTACTTC
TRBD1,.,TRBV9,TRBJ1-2,CASSASPGGYYGYTF,TGTGCCAGCAGCGCCAGCCCAGGGGGCTACTATGGCTACACCTTC
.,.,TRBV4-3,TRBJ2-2,CASSQAGQPFTGELFF,TGCGCCAGCAGCCAAGCAGGACAGCCTTTCACCGGGGAGCTGTTTTTT
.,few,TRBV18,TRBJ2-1,CASSPRGDEQFF,TGTGCCAGCTCACCAAGGGGCGATGAGCAGTTCTTC
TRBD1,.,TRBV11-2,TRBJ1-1,CASSPTGDTEAFF,TGTGCCAGCAGCCCCACAGGGGACACTGAAGCTTTCTTT
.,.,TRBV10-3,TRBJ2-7,CAIRGAELNYEQYF,TGTGCCATCCGCGGGGCAGAGCTCAACTACGAGCAGTACTTC
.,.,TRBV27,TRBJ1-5,CASSPRRGGGPEEAQHF,TGTGCCAGCAGTCCGCGGCGGGGCGGCGGTCCTGAGGAGGCCCAGCATTTT
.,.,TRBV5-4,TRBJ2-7,CASSPRADEQYF,TGTGCCAGCAGCCCCAGGGCTGATGAGCAGTACTTC
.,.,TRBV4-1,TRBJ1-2,CASSQDSRTPNYGYTF,TGCGCCAGCAGCCAAGATTCCAGGACACCTAACTATGGCTACACCTTC
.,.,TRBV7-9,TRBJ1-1,CASSPPRLTEAFF,TGTGCCAGCAGTCCCCCTAGGCTCACTGAAGCTTTCTTT
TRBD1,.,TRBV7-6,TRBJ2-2,CASSSGTGNTGELFF,TGTGCCAGCAGCTCGGGGACAGGGAACACCGGGGAGCTGTTTTTT
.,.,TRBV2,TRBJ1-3,CASSEWTELGNTIYF,TGTGCCAGCAGTGAGTGGACAGAGCTTGGAAACACCATATATTTT
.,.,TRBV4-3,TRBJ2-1,CASSQDPVDISYNEQFF,TGCGCCAGCAGCCAAGATCCGGTCGACATCTCCTACAATGAGCAGTTCTTC
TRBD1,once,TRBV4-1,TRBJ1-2,CASSSQDRGYYGYTF,TGCGCCAGCAGCTCCCAGGACAGGGGATACTATGGCTACACCTTC
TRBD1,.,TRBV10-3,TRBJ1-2,CAISELFPGGSYGYTF,TGTGCCATCAGTGAGCTGTTCCCAGGGGGGAGCTATGGCTACACCTTC
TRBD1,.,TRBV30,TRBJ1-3,CAWTQTGAGGNTIYF,TGTGCCTGGACCCAAACAGGGGCGGGAGGAAACACCATATATTTT
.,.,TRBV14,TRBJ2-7,CASSQEWGLDEQYF,TGTGCCAGCAGCCAAGAATGGGGGCTCGACGAGCAGTACTTC
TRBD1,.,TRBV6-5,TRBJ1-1,CASSYSRGRATEAFF,TGTGCCAGCAGTTACTCGAGGGGGCGCGCCACTGAAGCTTTCTTT
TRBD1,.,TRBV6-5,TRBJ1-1,CASNLQGLNTEAFF,TGTGCCAGCAATCTACAGGGGTTGAACACTGAAGCTTTCTTT
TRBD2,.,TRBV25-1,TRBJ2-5,CASSPVLGVAGEAETQYF,TGTGCCAGCAGTCCCGTATTGGGGGTAGCGGGAGAGGCGGAGACCCAGTACTTC
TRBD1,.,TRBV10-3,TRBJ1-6,CAISERQGDSPLHF,TGTGCCATCAGTGAGCGGCAGGGGGATTCACCCCTCCACTTT
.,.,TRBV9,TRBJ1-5,CASSLDRNQPQHF,TGTGCCAGCAGCTTAGACAGGAATCAGCCCCAGCATTTT
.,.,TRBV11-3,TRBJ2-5,CASSSRAAGETQYF,TGTGCCAGCAGCTCGCGGGCGGCGGGCGAGACCCAGTACTTC
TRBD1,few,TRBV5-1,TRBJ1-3,CASSLVQGAENTIYF,TGCGCCAGCAGCTTGGTACAGGGGGCGGAAAACACCATATATTTT
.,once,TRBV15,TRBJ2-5,CATSREGAGAQETQYF,TGTGCCACCAGCAGAGAGGGGGCAGGGGCGCAAGAGACCCAGTACTTC
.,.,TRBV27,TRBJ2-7,CASSLSSGVTYEQYF,TGTGCCAGCAGTTTATCATCGGGGGTTACCTACGAGCAGTACTTC
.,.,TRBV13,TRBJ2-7,CASSVGGGVSSYEQYF,TGTGCCAGCAGCGTAGGGGGCGGGGTGAGCTCCTACGAGCAGTACTTC